The rows below give T cell receptor beta chains drawn from one sample of a study of T cell changes during pregnancy in multiple sclerosis. The assay was immunoSEQ multiplex PCR, and TCRdb's table has in-frame clones only and misses some. Here the sample spans some 57,000 clones, about 90% being singletons. The sequenced sample was peripheral blood, obtained in the first trimester of pregnancy. These receptors originate from a female donor in good health, enrolled as a control in a pregnancy study. Both conserved end residues are part of each CDR3. D genes are given only for firm matches. Expanded clones are given a class, and other clones once, few, many or no size at all.

V	D	J	size	CDR3	DNA
TRBV10-2	TRBD1	TRBJ1-1	-	CASSETGVDTEAFF	TGCGCCAGCAGTGAGACAGGGGTAGACACTGAAGCTTTCTTT
TRBV19	TRBD2	TRBJ2-1	-	CASSSSGGDYNEQFF	TGTGCCAGTTCCTCTAGCGGGGGGGATTACAATGAGCAGTTCTTC
TRBV2	-	TRBJ2-3	-	CASSEFGYLGADTQYF	TGTGCCAGCAGTGAATTTGGGTACCTAGGCGCAGATACGCAGTATTTT
TRBV5-4	TRBD1	TRBJ1-2	-	CASARETGGYGYTF	TGTGCCAGCGCCCGTGAGACAGGGGGCTATGGCTACACCTTC
TRBV5-4	-	TRBJ1-1	-	CASSSRADMNTEAFF	TGTGCCAGCAGCTCGCGGGCAGACATGAACACTGAAGCTTTCTTT
TRBV5-4	TRBD1	TRBJ1-5	once	CASSTGTGNQPQHF	TGTGCCAGCAGCACCGGGACAGGGAATCAGCCCCAGCATTTT
TRBV4-3	-	TRBJ2-7	-	CASSPASPDLRGYEQYF	TGCGCCAGCAGCCCAGCAAGTCCGGACTTAAGAGGGTACGAGCAGTACTTC
TRBV7-2	-	TRBJ1-5	-	CASSAAWANNQPQHF	TGTGCCAGCAGCGCCGCGTGGGCTAACAATCAGCCCCAGCATTTT
TRBV9	TRBD2	TRBJ2-1	-	CASSAGLAGGQFF	TGTGCCAGCAGCGCTGGACTAGCGGGGGGCCAGTTCTTC
TRBV7-8	TRBD1	TRBJ2-1	-	CASSPRQGGSYNEQFF	TGTGCCAGCAGCCCGAGACAGGGGGGTTCCTACAATGAGCAGTTCTTC
TRBV2	TRBD1	TRBJ1-5	-	CASSASRQGSVYNQPQHF	TGTGCCAGCAGCGCCTCGAGACAGGGTTCAGTATACAATCAGCCCCAGCATTTT
TRBV2	TRBD1	TRBJ1-5	-	CASSGGTGAQGPQHF	TGTGCCAGCAGTGGAGGGACAGGGGCTCAGGGGCCCCAGCATTTT
TRBV30	-	TRBJ2-3	-	CACHPSLGGDTQYF	TGTGCCTGCCACCCCAGTCTAGGAGGTGATACGCAGTATTTT
TRBV7-2	TRBD1	TRBJ1-2	-	CASSTIGYGTGVGYTF	TGTGCCAGCAGCACAATAGGTTATGGGACAGGGGTCGGCTACACCTTC
TRBV6-5	-	TRBJ2-7	-	CASSSDRTSYEQYF	TGTGCCAGCAGTTCTGACAGAACCTCCTACGAGCAGTACTTC
TRBV19	-	TRBJ1-2	-	CASNAGSYGYTF	TGTGCCAGTAACGCGGGGTCCTATGGCTACACCTTC
TRBV9	TRBD2	TRBJ2-5	-	CASSPSGGIGETQYF	TGTGCCAGCAGCCCTAGCGGGGGAATAGGAGAGACCCAGTACTTC
TRBV6-1	-	TRBJ2-3	-	CASSSSTDTQYF	TGTGCCAGCAGTTCTAGCACAGATACGCAGTATTTT
TRBV11-2	-	TRBJ1-2	-	CASSLEFAAGYTF	TGTGCCAGCAGCTTAGAATTTGCGGCTGGCTACACCTTC
TRBV18	-	TRBJ2-5	-	CASSAEETQYF	TGTGCCAGCTCGGCCGAAGAGACCCAGTACTTC
TRBV27	-	TRBJ1-1	-	CASSFRGSTEAFF	TGTGCCAGCAGTTTCAGGGGAAGCACTGAAGCTTTCTTT
TRBV5-1	TRBD1	TRBJ1-3	-	CASSFEGAGGNTIYF	TGCGCCAGCAGCTTCGAGGGGGCAGGTGGAAACACCATATATTTT
TRBV7-2	-	TRBJ2-5	-	CASSSSSGSETQYF	TGTGCCAGCAGCTCGTCCTCTGGTAGTGAGACCCAGTACTTC
TRBV5-1	-	TRBJ1-6	-	CASSLIPGGAQDSPLHF	TGCGCCAGCAGCTTGATCCCCGGTGGGGCCCAAGATTCACCCCTCCACTTT
TRBV14	TRBD2	TRBJ2-5	-	CASRLAGGGETQYF	TGTGCCAGCAGGCTTGCGGGGGGCGGAGAGACCCAGTACTTC
TRBV6-4	TRBD1	TRBJ2-7	-	CASSDEGGDEQYF	TGTGCCAGCAGTGACGAAGGGGGCGACGAGCAGTACTTC
TRBV4-2	TRBD1	TRBJ2-7	-	CASSQVRGPSGSPAYEQYF	TGTGCCAGCAGCCAAGTAAGGGGGCCTAGTGGGTCACCGGCCTACGAGCAGTACTTC
TRBV27	-	TRBJ1-2	few	CASSLIYGGGYTF	TGTGCCAGCAGTTTAATATATGGAGGAGGCTACACCTTC
TRBV5-6	-	TRBJ2-6	-	CASSLGGGGANVLTF	TGTGCCAGCAGTCTGGGGGGTGGTGGGGCCAACGTCCTGACTTTC
TRBV19	TRBD1	TRBJ1-2	-	CASRTGTGGEGYTF	TGTGCCAGCCGAACCGGGACAGGGGGCGAGGGCTACACCTTC
TRBV11-2	TRBD1	TRBJ2-1	-	CASSSSRGRYNEQFF	TGTGCCAGCAGCTCCAGCAGGGGGCGGTACAATGAGCAGTTCTTC
TRBV4-2	-	TRBJ1-3	-	CASSQARRVPGNTIYF	TGTGCCAGCAGCCAAGCTCGCCGGGTTCCTGGAAACACCATATATTTT
TRBV27	-	TRBJ1-1	-	CASSVQGPTEEAFF	TGTGCCAGCAGTGTTCAGGGGCCTACTGAAGAAGCTTTCTTT
TRBV2	-	TRBJ1-1	-	CASKLLELRTEAFF	TGTGCCAGCAAGCTTTTGGAGTTGAGGACTGAAGCTTTCTTT
TRBV5-4	-	TRBJ1-4	-	CASSWMEGRGDEKLFF	TGTGCCAGCAGCTGGATGGAGGGGAGGGGGGATGAAAAACTGTTTTTT
TRBV10-3	TRBD1	TRBJ1-2	-	CAIRGTGGDYGYTF	TGTGCCATCAGAGGGACAGGGGGGGACTATGGCTACACCTTC
TRBV12-5	-	TRBJ1-2	-	CASGSLSDRSNYGYTF	TGTGCTAGTGGTTCCCTTTCCGACAGATCTAACTATGGCTACACCTTC
TRBV30	TRBD1	TRBJ2-3	-	CAWSPGTGVTDTQYF	TGTGCCTGGAGCCCCGGGACAGGGGTTACAGATACGCAGTATTTT
TRBV29-1	TRBD2	TRBJ2-2	-	CSVVPPGGAGSAGELFF	TGCAGCGTTGTCCCACCCGGGGGGGCCGGTAGTGCCGGGGAGCTGTTTTTT
TRBV19	-	TRBJ1-4	-	CASSYRLREEKLFF	TGTGCCAGTAGTTACAGGCTTCGCGAAGAAAAACTGTTTTTT
TRBV7-2	-	TRBJ2-7	-	CASTQDTVPSDYEQYF	TGTGCCAGCACCCAAGACACCGTTCCTTCGGACTACGAGCAGTACTTC
TRBV4-1	TRBD1	TRBJ2-7	-	CASSQVTGEMYEQYF	TGCGCCAGCAGCCAAGTAACAGGGGAGATGTACGAGCAGTACTTC
TRBV4-1	-	TRBJ1-2	-	CASSHTQGAPGYTF	TGCGCCAGCAGCCATACCCAAGGGGCCCCGGGCTACACCTTC
TRBV6-1	-	TRBJ1-3	-	CASSEKGYGNTIYF	TGTGCCAGCAGTGAGAAGGGGTATGGAAACACCATATATTTT
TRBV4-2	TRBD1	TRBJ1-2	-	CASSQSLGQSHLYGYTF	TGTGCCAGCAGCCAAAGCCTGGGACAGTCGCACCTCTATGGCTACACCTTC
TRBV6-5	-	TRBJ1-2	-	CASTDTNYGYTF	TGTGCCAGCACCGACACCAACTATGGCTACACCTTC
TRBV7-3	TRBD1	TRBJ1-1	-	CASTLDRGLIGAFF	TGTGCCAGCACCCTGGACAGGGGGTTAATCGGAGCTTTCTTT
TRBV18	-	TRBJ1-1	-	CASSPRRQTEAFF	TGTGCCAGCTCACCACGTCGCCAGACTGAAGCTTTCTTT
TRBV6-1	-	TRBJ2-2	-	CASVASGDTGELFF	TGTGCCAGCGTGGCCAGCGGTGACACCGGGGAGCTGTTTTTT
TRBV4-1	-	TRBJ2-2	-	CASSLGRGLNLAGELFF	TGCGCCAGCAGCCTCGGAAGAGGACTAAACCTCGCCGGGGAGCTGTTTTTT
TRBV15	-	TRBJ1-1	-	CATSRGAGAFF	TGTGCCACCAGCCGGGGGGCGGGAGCTTTCTTT
TRBV7-2	TRBD1	TRBJ1-5	-	CASSLSSGGGQPQHF	TGTGCCAGCAGCTTATCATCAGGGGGCGGTCAGCCCCAGCATTTT
TRBV7-9	-	TRBJ1-1	-	CASSAGSGTEAFF	TGTGCCAGCAGCGCCGGGTCGGGCACTGAAGCTTTCTTT
TRBV5-6	TRBD1	TRBJ1-2	-	CASSLKTPDRGSLGYTF	TGTGCCAGCAGCTTGAAAACTCCTGACAGGGGTTCACTCGGCTACACCTTC
TRBV5-6	TRBD1	TRBJ1-5	-	CASSFGTDLLNQPQHF	TGTGCCAGCAGCTTCGGGACAGACCTCCTCAATCAGCCCCAGCATTTT
TRBV11-3	TRBD1	TRBJ1-1	-	CASSSGTARGRTEAFF	TGTGCCAGCAGCTCTGGGACAGCCCGGGGGCGCACTGAAGCTTTCTTT
TRBV7-9	-	TRBJ1-1	-	CASSLEVSRAFF	TGTGCCAGCAGCTTAGAAGTGTCCCGGGCTTTCTTT
TRBV6-1	TRBD1	TRBJ2-5	-	CASGTGYKNQETQYF	TGTGCCAGCGGGACAGGGTACAAAAACCAAGAGACCCAGTACTTC
TRBV15	-	TRBJ1-2	-	CATSRDFGYGYTF	TGTGCCACCAGCAGAGATTTCGGTTATGGCTACACCTTC
TRBV15	-	TRBJ1-1	-	CATSLGGLGTEAFF	TGTGCCACCAGCCTCGGGGGATTGGGCACTGAAGCTTTCTTT